The following is a TCR beta chain sequence with its context. CDR3 length equals 17 residues. The V end was cut by 1 base, the J end by 6 bases, with 19 bases between. CDR1 MGHRA and CDR2 YSYEKL come from the germline V gene. These data originate in a study of CD8 T cells in ankylosing spondylitis. TCRdb called the 5' RACE reads again in MiXCR, with one record for every CDR3 protein. In the table there are 200,000 to 300,000 distinct CDR3 sequences, over 9.5% of which are singletons. V and J are TRBV4-1 and TRBJ2-1; D is perhaps TRBD2 (7 bases). This sequence was found in a male donor with ankylosing spondylitis or in good health (not recorded which). The sample consisted of blood, either unsorted or a sorted T cell fraction (not recorded which). The CDR3 loop reads CASSQGFWGGGGNEQFF. The CDR3 DNA reads TGCGCCAGCAGCCAAGGATTTTGGGGAGGGGGGGGCAATGAGCAGTTCTTC.